This T cell receptor beta chain stems from a study of memory CD4+ T cells and cytomegalovirus serostatus. Study-level results: Of more than 150 reported CMV TCRbeta sequences, some 67 were found in memory CD4+ repertoires. CMV serostatus prediction reached median AUC about 0.95, or 0.9 with US-trained model. Suggested: most of the CMV-linked TCR signature lies in CD4+ memory cells.

For this clone: Its specificity is unknown.

Single viable CD3+CD4+CD8-CD45RO+ cells were sorted as the memory CD4+ T cells. Using immunoSEQ multiplex PCR, the repertoire was profiled, and TCRdb retains in-frame clones only, with some absent. The sample includes about 45,000 clones, more than 65% seen only once; the top ten take more than 1.5%. The germline CDR1 and CDR2 sequences are LNHNV and YYDKDF (reference sequence). CDR3 length: 15 amino acids. V was pared by 0 bases and J by 3 bases, with 9 bases between. The chain uses TRBV15 and TRBJ1-3; tentative D call: TRBD1 (5 bases). The receptor was derived from an adult in good health and CMV-seronegative. Sequencing was carried out using memory CD4+ T cells from blood. CDR3 sequence (DNA): TGTGCCACCAGCAGAGATCAGGGCAGTGGAAACACCATATATTTT. This translates into CATSRDQGSGNTIYF.